This T cell receptor beta chain appears in the sequencing data of a study of shared clonotypes between healthy human individuals. Findings and caveats of the study: Investigators collected only blood, and repertoires in tissues likely differ. For sorted subsets, rarefaction showed incomplete sequencing despite large depth. Naive CD4 clonotype sharing across a handful of donors was around 5%.

With 1 base removed from V and 0 bases from J, the gap between germline ends came to 7 bases. The germline V gene has CDR1 GTSNPN and CDR2 SVGIG (reference sequence). This CDR3 spans 14 amino acids. Only in-frame clones appear in the TCRdb table, and some are missing; sequencing was by immunoSEQ multiplex PCR. There are about 2.1 million clones in the sample; 80% to 95% occur only once, and 1.5% to 2% lies in the top ten. About this clone itself: What it binds is not known.

Naive CD8 populations comprised CD45RO-negative cells positively selected for CCR7, excluding terminally differentiated effector memory CD45RA+ cells. The V and J genes are TRBV30 and TRBJ1-3; D remains unclear. The sequenced sample was naive CD8+ T cells from PBMCs. The TCR originated in a man aged 18 to 30 in good health. Some clones in this sample may be carry-over from other donors' samples. Here the CDR3 reads CAWSGWSSGNTIYF. As DNA, the CDR3 is TGTGCCTGGAGTGGGTGGAGCTCTGGAAACACCATATATTTT.